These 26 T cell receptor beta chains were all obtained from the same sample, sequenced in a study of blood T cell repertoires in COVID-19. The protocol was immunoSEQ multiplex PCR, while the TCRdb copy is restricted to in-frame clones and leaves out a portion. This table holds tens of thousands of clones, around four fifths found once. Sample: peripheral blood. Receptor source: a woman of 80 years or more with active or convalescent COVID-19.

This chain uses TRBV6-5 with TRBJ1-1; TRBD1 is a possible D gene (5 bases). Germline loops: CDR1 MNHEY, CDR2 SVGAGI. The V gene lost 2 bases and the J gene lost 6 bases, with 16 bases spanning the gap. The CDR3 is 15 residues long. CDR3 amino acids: CASSYHSNPGAEAFF. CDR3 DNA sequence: TGTGCCAGCAGTTACCATTCTAACCCGGGGGCTGAAGCTTTCTTT.

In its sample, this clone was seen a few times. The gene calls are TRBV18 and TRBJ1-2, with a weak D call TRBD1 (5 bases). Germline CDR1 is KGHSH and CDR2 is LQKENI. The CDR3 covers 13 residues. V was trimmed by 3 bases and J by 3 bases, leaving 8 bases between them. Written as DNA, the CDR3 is TGTGCCAGCTCACCTGGGGGGGACTATGGCTACACCTTC. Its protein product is CASSPGGDYGYTF. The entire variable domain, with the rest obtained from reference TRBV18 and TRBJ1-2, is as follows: NAGVMQNPRHLVRRRGQEARLRCSPMKGHSHVYWYRQLPEEGLKFMVYLQKENIIDESGMPKERFSAEFPKEGPSILRIQQVVRGDSAAYFCASSPGGDYGYTFGSGTRLTVV.

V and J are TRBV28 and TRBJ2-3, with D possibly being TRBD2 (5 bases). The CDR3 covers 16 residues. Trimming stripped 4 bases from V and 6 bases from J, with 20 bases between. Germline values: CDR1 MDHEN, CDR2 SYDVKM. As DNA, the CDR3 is TGTGCCAGCAGTTCGGGAACTACCGGCCTGGGGGATACGCAGTATTTT. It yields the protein CASSSGTTGLGDTQYF.

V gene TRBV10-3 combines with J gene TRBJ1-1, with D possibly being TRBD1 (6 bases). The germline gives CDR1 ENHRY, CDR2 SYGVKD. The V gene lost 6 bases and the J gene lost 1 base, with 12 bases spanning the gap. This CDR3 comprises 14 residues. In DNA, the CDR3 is TGTGCCATCAGGGCTCCAGGGGAGAACACTGAAGCTTTCTTT. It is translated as CAIRAPGENTEAFF.

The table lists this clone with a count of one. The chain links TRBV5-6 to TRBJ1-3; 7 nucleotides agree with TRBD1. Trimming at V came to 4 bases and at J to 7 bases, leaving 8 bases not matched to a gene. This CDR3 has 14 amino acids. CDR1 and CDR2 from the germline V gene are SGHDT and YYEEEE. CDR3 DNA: TGTGCCAGCAGCGTGGGGACAGTATGGAACACCATATATTTT. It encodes CASSVGTVWNTIYF.

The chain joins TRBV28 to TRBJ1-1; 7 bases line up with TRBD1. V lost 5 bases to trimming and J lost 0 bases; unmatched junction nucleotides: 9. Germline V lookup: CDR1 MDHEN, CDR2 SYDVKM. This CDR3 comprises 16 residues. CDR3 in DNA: TGTGCCAGCAGTGCCGCGGGACAGTTCATGAACACTGAAGCTTTCTTT. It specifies CASSAAGQFMNTEAFF. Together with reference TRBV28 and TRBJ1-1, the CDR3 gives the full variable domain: DVKVTQSSRYLVKRTGEKVFLECVQDMDHENMFWYRQDPGLGLRLIYFSYDVKMKEKGDIPEGYSVSREKKERFSLILESASTNQTSMYLCASSAAGQFMNTEAFFGQGTRLTVV.

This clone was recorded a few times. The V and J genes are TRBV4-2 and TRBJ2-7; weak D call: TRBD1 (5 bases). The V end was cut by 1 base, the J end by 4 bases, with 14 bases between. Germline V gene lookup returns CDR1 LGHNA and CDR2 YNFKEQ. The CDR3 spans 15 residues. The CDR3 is CASSQGVQERYEQYF. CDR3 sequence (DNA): TGTGCCAGCAGCCAAGGGGTACAGGAACGGTACGAGCAGTACTTC.

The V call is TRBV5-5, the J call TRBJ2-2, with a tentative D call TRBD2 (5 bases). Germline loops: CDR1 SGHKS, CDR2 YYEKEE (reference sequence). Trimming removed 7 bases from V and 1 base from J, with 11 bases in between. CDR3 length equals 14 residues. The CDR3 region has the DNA TGTGCCAGCTGTTCCGGAGGGAACACCGGGGAGCTGTTTTTT. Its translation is CASCSGGNTGELFF.

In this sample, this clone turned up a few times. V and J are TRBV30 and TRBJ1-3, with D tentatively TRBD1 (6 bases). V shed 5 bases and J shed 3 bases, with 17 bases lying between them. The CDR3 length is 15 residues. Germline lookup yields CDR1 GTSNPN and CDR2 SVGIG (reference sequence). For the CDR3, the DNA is TGTGCCTGGTCGGCCCCGGGGGGCGATGGAAACACCATATATTTT. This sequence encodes CAWSAPGGDGNTIYF.

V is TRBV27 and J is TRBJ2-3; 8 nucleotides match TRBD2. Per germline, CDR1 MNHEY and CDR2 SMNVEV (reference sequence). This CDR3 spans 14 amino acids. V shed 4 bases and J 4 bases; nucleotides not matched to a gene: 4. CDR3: CASSYSGSPDTQYF. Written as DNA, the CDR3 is TGTGCCAGCAGTTACAGCGGGAGTCCAGATACGCAGTATTTT.

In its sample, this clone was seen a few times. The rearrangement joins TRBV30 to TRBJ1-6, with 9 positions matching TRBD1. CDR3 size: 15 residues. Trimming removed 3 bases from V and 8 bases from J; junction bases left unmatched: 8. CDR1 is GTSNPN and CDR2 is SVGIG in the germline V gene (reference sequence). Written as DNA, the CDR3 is TGTGCCTGGAGCCGGCAATGGACAGGGGATTCACCCCTCCACTTT. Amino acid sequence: CAWSRQWTGDSPLHF.

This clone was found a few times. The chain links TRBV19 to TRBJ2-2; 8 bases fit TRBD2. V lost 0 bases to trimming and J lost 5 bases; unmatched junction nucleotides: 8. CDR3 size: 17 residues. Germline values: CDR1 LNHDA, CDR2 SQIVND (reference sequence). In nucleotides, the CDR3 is TGTGCCAGTAGTATAGATAAGATAGCGGGAAGGACCGGGGAGCTGTTTTTT. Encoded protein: CASSIDKIAGRTGELFF.

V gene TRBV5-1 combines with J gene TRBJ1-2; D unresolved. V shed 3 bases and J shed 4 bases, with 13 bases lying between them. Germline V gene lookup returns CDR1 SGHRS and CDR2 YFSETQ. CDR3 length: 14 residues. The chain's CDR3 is CASSSGSPIYGYTF. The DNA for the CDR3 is TGCGCCAGCAGCTCCGGGAGCCCCATCTATGGCTACACCTTC.

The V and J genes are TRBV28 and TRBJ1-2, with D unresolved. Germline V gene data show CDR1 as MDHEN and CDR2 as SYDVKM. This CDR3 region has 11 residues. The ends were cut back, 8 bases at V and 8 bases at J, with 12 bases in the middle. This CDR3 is CASVRGRGYTF. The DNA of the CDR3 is TGTGCCAGCGTCCGCGGTCGGGGCTACACCTTC.

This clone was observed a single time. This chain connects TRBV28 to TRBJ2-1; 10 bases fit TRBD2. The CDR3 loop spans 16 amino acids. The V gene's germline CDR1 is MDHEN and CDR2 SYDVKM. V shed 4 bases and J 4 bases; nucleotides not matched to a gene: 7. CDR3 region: CASSSLGTSDYNEQFF. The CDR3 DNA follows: TGTGCCAGCAGTTCACTCGGGACTAGCGATTACAATGAGCAGTTCTTC.

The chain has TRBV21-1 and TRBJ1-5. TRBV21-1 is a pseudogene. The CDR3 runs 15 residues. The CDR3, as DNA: TGTGCCAGCAGCAAAGAGTGCGAGAACAATCAGCCCCAGCATTTT. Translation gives CASSKECENNQPQHF.

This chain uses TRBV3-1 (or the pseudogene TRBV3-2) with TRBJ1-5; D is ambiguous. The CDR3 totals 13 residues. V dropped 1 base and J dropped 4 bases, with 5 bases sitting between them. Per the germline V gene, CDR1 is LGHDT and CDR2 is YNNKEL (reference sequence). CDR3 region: CASSQGRNQPQHF. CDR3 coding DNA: TGTGCCAGCAGCCAAGGGAGAAATCAGCCCCAGCATTTT.

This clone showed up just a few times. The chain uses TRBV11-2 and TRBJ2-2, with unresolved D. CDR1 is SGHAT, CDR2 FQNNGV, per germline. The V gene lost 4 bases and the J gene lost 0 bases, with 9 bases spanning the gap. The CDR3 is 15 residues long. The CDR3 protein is CASSWLRANTGELFF. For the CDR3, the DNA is TGTGCCAGCAGCTGGCTTCGGGCGAACACCGGGGAGCTGTTTTTT.

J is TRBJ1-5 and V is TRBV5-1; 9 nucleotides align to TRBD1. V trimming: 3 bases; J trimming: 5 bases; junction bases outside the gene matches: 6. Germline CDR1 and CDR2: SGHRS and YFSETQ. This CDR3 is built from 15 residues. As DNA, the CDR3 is TGCGCCAGCAGCTCGGGACAGGGTAGGGATCAGCCCCAGCATTTT. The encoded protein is CASSSGQGRDQPQHF.

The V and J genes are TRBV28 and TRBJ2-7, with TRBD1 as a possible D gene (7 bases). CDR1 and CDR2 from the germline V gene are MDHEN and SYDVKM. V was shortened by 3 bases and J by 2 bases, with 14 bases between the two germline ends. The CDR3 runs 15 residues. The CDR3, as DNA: TGTGCCAGCAGTTTTAGACAGGGAGGAACCTACGAGCAGTACTTC. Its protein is CASSFRQGGTYEQYF.

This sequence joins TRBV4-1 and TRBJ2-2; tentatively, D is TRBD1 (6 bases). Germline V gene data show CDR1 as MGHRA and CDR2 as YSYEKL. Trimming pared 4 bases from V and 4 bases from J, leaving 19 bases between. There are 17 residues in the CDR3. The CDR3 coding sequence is TGCGCCAGCAGCCCGCAGCACAGGGTTTTGGGCACCGGGGAGCTGTTTTTT. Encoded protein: CASSPQHRVLGTGELFF.

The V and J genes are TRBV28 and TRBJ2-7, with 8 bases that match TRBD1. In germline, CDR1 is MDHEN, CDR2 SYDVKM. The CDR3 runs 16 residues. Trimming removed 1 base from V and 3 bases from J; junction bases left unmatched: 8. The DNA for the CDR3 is TGTGCCAGCAGTTTATTATACGGGACAGGTAACTACGAGCAGTACTTC. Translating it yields CASSLLYGTGNYEQYF.

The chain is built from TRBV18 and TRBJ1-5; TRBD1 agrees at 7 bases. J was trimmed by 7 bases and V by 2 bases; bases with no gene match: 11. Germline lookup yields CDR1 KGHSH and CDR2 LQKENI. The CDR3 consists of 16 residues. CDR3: CASSPGTGTAGQPQHF. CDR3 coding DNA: TGTGCCAGCTCACCAGGTACCGGGACAGCTGGACAGCCCCAGCATTTT.

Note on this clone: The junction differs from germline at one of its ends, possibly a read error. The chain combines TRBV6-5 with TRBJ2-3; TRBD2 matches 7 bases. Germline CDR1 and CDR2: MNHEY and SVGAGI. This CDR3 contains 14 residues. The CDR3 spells CASSSNFATSSWDF. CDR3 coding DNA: TGTGCCAGCAGCTCAAATTTCGCGACTAGCTCCTGGGATTTT.

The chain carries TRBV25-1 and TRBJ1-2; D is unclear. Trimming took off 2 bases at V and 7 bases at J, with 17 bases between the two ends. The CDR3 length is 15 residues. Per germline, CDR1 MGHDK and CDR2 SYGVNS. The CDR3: CASSETGSQASGYTF. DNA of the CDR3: TGTGCCAGCAGTGAAACCGGGAGCCAAGCAAGTGGCTACACCTTC.

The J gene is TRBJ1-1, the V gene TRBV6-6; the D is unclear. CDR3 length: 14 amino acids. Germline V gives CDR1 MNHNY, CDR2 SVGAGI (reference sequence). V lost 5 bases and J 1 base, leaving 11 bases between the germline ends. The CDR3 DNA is TGTGCCAGCAGTATTACGGCTAGGAACACTGAAGCTTTCTTT. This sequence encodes CASSITARNTEAFF.